This is a list of T cell receptor beta chains from one sample in a study of blood T cell repertoires in COVID-19. The data were produced by immunoSEQ multiplex PCR, yet TCRdb's version contains in-frame clones alone and is incomplete. The sample lists a few hundred thousand clones, roughly 90% occurring once. The specimen sequenced was peripheral blood. The receptor set was obtained from a woman aged 40-49 years with COVID-19, enrolled during active disease. Both conserved end residues are part of each CDR3. The D gene is left open where the match is weak. Some rows have no size entry. The others give once, few or many, or a class for an expanded clone.

>TRBV27|-|TRBJ2-7|TRBD1
TGTGCCAGCAGTTTTAGGACAGGGGAACCCGAGCAGTACTTC
CASSFRTGEPEQYF
>TRBV27|-|TRBJ1-5|-
TGTGCCAGCAGTACACCCCAAAGAGGAAACAATCAGCCCCAGCATTTT
CASSTPQRGNNQPQHF
>TRBV7-9|few|TRBJ1-5|-
TGTGCCAGCAGCCTATCAGGGGATCAGCCCCAGCATTTT
CASSLSGDQPQHF
>TRBV2|-|TRBJ1-2|TRBD1
TGTGCCAGCACCCTTCCTCAGGGGGCGGACTATGGCTACACCTTC
CASTLPQGADYGYTF
>TRBV27|once|TRBJ2-6|-
TGTGCCAGCAGTTACAGCTCTGGGGCCAACGTCCTGACTTTC
CASSYSSGANVLTF
>TRBV25-1|-|TRBJ2-2|TRBD2
TGTGCCAGCAGTACTAGCGGGAGGTTTACCGGGGAGCTGTTTTTT
CASSTSGRFTGELFF
>TRBV30|-|TRBJ1-5|TRBD1
TGTGCCTGGAGTTCGGGACAGCAGCCCCAGCATTTT
CAWSSGQQPQHF
>TRBV15|-|TRBJ1-1|TRBD1
TGTGCCACCAGCGGTCCGGACAGGTGGAACACTGAAGCTTTCTTT
CATSGPDRWNTEAFF
>TRBV9|few|TRBJ1-1|-
TGTGCCAGCAGCGTAGGGACATATGGTGAAGCTTTCTTT
CASSVGTYGEAFF
>TRBV10-3|-|TRBJ2-5|TRBD2
TGTGCCATCAGCCCCTCAGCGGGAGAAGAGACCCAGTACTTC
CAISPSAGEETQYF
>TRBV3-1/TRBV3-2|-|TRBJ1-2|TRBD1
TGTGCCAGCAGCCAAGCGGTTTCAACGGGGACAGACCCCGAGGGATATGGCTACACCTTC
CASSQAVSTGTDPEGYGYTF
>TRBV27|-|TRBJ2-1|TRBD2
TGTGCCAGCCCAAAAAACAGGACTAGCGGGAGTCTATCCTACAATGAGCAGTTCTTC
CASPKNRTSGSLSYNEQFF
>TRBV7-2|-|TRBJ2-3|TRBD1
TGTGCCAGCAGGTCGTTCTACAGGGGTGCGCAGTATTTT
CASRSFYRGAQYF
>TRBV28|-|TRBJ2-2|TRBD2
TGTGCCAGCAGCCGACTAGCGGGGGTTGATGGGCTGTTTTTT
CASSRLAGVDGLFF
>TRBV15|-|TRBJ1-1|TRBD1
TGTGCCACCAGCTCTCCAGGGGGCAGTGAAGCTTTCTTT
CATSSPGGSEAFF
>TRBV19|once|TRBJ1-2|TRBD1
TGTGCCAGTAGTCGCACCTCAGGGGGTAACTATGGCTACACCTTC
CASSRTSGGNYGYTF
>TRBV3-1/TRBV3-2|-|TRBJ2-5|TRBD2
TGTGCCAGCGGAAAACTAGCGAATCAAGAGACCCAGTACTTC
CASGKLANQETQYF
>TRBV5-4|-|TRBJ2-4|-
TGTGCCAGCAGCTTGCCGGGATCTAACATTCAGTACTTC
CASSLPGSNIQYF
>TRBV6-5|once|TRBJ2-2|TRBD1
TGTGCCAGTAGAAATCACAGGGGCGGGGAGCTGTTTTTT
CASRNHRGGELFF
>TRBV27|many|TRBJ2-3|-
TGTGCCAGCAGTGACAGAGGAGGGGCAGATACGCAGTATTTT
CASSDRGGADTQYF
>TRBV21-1|-|TRBJ2-5|-
TGTGCCAGCAGCAGTACGTTGGCAGGGGGAGGAGAGACCCAGTACTTC
CASSSTLAGGGETQYF
>TRBV6-5|-|TRBJ2-7|TRBD2
TGTGCCAGCAGTTACTCTTCCCTAGCGGGAGCCGGCGAGCAGTACTTC
CASSYSSLAGAGEQYF
>TRBV7-9|-|TRBJ1-1|TRBD1
TGTGCCAGCAGTCACGGACAGGGGGGTCCCCTTGAGAGAGCTTTCTTT
CASSHGQGGPLERAFF
>TRBV24-1|once|TRBJ2-2|-
TGTGCCACCAGTGAGAGACCGGGATTAAACACCGGGGAGCTGTTTTTT
CATSERPGLNTGELFF
>TRBV9|-|TRBJ2-2|-
TGTGCCAGCAGCGTAGAAAGTACGAGAAGCTCCGGGGAGCTGTTTTTT
CASSVESTRSSGELFF
>TRBV7-2|-|TRBJ1-1|TRBD1
TGTGCCAGCAGCTTAATGGACAGGGGGAGCACTGAAGCTTTCTTT
CASSLMDRGSTEAFF
>TRBV4-3|-|TRBJ1-2|TRBD1
TGCGCCAGCAGCCAAGGACAGGGGGTCGCTGGCTACACCTTC
CASSQGQGVAGYTF
>TRBV6-5|-|TRBJ2-7|-
TGTGCCAGCAGCCTCGGAGGGGGGGGAGGCGAGCAGTACTTC
CASSLGGGGGEQYF
>TRBV6-5|-|TRBJ1-1|TRBD1
TGTGCCAGCAGTTACTCGTGGCAGGGGGCAACTGAAGCTTTCTTT
CASSYSWQGATEAFF
>TRBV7-9|-|TRBJ2-5|-
TGTGCCAGCAGCTCGCGTGGGGGGACCCAAGAGACCCAGTACTTC
CASSSRGGTQETQYF
>TRBV7-9|once|TRBJ1-2|-
TGTGCCAGCAGCTCCATCCTGGACAGTTCCAACTATGGCTACACCTTC
CASSSILDSSNYGYTF
>TRBV7-9|-|TRBJ1-1|-
TGTGCCAGCAGCCCAACCACCAACGGGAACACTGAAGCTTTCTTT
CASSPTTNGNTEAFF
>TRBV30|-|TRBJ2-1|TRBD1
TGTGCCTGGAGATTTCGAAAAGGGACAGGGAGCTCCTACAATGAGCAGTTCTTC
CAWRFRKGTGSSYNEQFF
>TRBV27|-|TRBJ1-1|-
TGTGCCAGCAGTCCGCAGGGATTGAACACTGAAGCTTTCTTT
CASSPQGLNTEAFF
>TRBV6-2/TRBV6-3|many|TRBJ2-7|TRBD1
TGTGCCAGCAGTACAGGGGCTAGCTCCTACGAGCAGTACTTC
CASSTGASSYEQYF
>TRBV5-1|-|TRBJ1-2|-
TGCGCCAGCAGCTCGCTGGTGGGAGACTATGGCTACACCTTC
CASSSLVGDYGYTF
>TRBV6-2/TRBV6-3|-|TRBJ1-2|TRBD1
TGTGCCAGCAGTCCCAGACAGGGTGGCTACACCTTC
CASSPRQGGYTF
>TRBV23-1|-|TRBJ1-6|-
TGCGCCAGCAGTCAATTACCCCCCTACGATAATTCACCCCTCCACTTT
CASSQLPPYDNSPLHF
>TRBV7-2|-|TRBJ2-3|TRBD2
TGTGCCAGCAGCTTAGCGTGGGGGGGTACGCAGTATTTT
CASSLAWGGTQYF
>TRBV5-1|-|TRBJ2-1|-
TGCGCCAGCAGCTTAATTCCGGGAACACATGAGCAGTTCTTC
CASSLIPGTHEQFF
>TRBV6-6|-|TRBJ2-1|TRBD2
TGTGCCAGCAGTCCGGGTCCCAAAAGCGGGAGTGGCGGGAATGAGCAGTTCTTC
CASSPGPKSGSGGNEQFF
>TRBV5-1|-|TRBJ1-1|-
TGCGCCAGCAGCTTCGACGGGGGGAACACTGAAGCTTTCTTT
CASSFDGGNTEAFF
>TRBV28|-|TRBJ1-5|-
TGTGCCAGCACCCATGGCGAGGGTAGGGCCCTAAATCAGCCCCAGCATTTT
CASTHGEGRALNQPQHF
>TRBV7-2|once|TRBJ1-1|TRBD1
TGTGCCAGCAGCTTCCAAGGACAGGGATCAGCTTTCTTT
CASSFQGQGSAFF
>TRBV12-3/TRBV12-4|-|TRBJ2-4|TRBD1
TGTGCCAGCAGTTTCGGACAGGGGTTGTACTTC
CASSFGQGLYF
>TRBV5-6|-|TRBJ1-4|-
TGTGCCAGCAGCTTGGCCGGGTCAGGGTCCGTACCCTTTAATGAAAAACTGTTTTTT
CASSLAGSGSVPFNEKLFF